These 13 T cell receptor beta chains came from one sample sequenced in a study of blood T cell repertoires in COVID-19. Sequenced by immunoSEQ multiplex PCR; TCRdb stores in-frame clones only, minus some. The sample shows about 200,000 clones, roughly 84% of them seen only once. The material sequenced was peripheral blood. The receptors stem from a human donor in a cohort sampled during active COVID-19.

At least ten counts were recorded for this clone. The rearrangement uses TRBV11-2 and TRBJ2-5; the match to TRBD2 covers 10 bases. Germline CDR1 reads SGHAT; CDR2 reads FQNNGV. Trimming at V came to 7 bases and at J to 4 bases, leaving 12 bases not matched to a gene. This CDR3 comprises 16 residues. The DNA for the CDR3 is TGTGCCAGCATCCTAGAGGCTAGCGGGAGTGGAGAGACCCAGTACTTC. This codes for CASILEASGSGETQYF.

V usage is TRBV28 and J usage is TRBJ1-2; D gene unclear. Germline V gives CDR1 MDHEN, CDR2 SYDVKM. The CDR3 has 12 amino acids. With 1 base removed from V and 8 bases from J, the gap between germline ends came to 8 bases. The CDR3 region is CASSLSTWGYTF. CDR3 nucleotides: TGTGCCAGCAGTTTATCTACTTGGGGCTACACCTTC.

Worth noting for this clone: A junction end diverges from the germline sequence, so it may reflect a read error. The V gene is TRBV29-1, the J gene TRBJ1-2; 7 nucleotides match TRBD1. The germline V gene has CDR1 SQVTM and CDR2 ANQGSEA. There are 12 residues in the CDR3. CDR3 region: CSVATGQASCSF. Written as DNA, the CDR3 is TGCAGCGTTGCCACCGGACAGGCTTCCTGCTCCTTC.

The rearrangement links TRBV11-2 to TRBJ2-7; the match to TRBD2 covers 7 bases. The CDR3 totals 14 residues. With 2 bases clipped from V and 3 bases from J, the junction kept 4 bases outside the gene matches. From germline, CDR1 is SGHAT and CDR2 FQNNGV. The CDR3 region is CASSLYGGGYEQYF. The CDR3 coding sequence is TGTGCCAGCAGCTTATACGGCGGGGGCTACGAGCAGTACTTC.

DNA of the CDR3: TGCGCCAGCAGTCAATCGGGGCCGGTTGGTAACAATGAGCAGTTCTTC. Translated, it gives CASSQSGPVGNNEQFF. The V call is TRBV23-1, the J call TRBJ2-1; TRBD1 is a possible D gene (5 bases). TRBV23-1 is classed as an ORF, of uncertain function. Deletions cut 0 bases from V and 5 bases from J, with 14 bases between. The CDR3 spans 16 residues.

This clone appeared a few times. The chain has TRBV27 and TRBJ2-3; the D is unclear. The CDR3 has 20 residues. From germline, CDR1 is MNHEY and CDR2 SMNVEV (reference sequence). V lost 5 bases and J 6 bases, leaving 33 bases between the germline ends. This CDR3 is CASSPRGLSQILVSSDTQYF. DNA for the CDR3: TGTGCCAGCAGTCCCCGTGGGCTCAGCCAGATCCTGGTGTCATCTGATACGCAGTATTTT.

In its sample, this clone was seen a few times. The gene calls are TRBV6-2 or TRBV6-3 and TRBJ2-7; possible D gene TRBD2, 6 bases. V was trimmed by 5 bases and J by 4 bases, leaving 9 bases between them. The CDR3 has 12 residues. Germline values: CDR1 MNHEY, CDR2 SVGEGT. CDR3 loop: CASSDGLYEQYF. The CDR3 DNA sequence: TGTGCCAGCAGTGACGGACTATACGAGCAGTACTTC.

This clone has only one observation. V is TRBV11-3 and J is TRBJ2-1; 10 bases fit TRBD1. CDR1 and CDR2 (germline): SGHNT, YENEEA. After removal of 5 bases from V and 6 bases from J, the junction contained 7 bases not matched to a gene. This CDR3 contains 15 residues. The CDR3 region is CASSLDRGRFNEQFF. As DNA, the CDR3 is TGTGCCAGCAGCCTTGACAGGGGGCGGTTCAATGAGCAGTTCTTC.

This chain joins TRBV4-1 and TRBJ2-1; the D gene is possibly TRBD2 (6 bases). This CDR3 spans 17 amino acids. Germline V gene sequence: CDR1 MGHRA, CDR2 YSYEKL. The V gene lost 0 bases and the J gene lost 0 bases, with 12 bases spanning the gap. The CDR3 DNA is TGCGCCAGCAGCCAAGAGGGCACTAGCCTCTCCTACAATGAGCAGTTCTTC. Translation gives CASSQEGTSLSYNEQFF.

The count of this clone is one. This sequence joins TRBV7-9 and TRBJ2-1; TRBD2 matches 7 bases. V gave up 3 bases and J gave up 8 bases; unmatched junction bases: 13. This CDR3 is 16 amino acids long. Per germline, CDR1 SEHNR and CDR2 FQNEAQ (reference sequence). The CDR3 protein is CASSLGLPSNVYEQFF. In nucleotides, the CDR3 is TGTGCCAGCAGCTTGGGACTACCCTCCAATGTCTATGAGCAGTTCTTC.

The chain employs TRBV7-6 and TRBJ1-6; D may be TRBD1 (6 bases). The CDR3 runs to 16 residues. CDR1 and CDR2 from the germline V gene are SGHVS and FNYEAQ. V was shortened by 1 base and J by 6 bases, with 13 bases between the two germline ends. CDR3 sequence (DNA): TGTGCCAGCAGCTTAGAGGGGGGGCGCTTTAATTCACCCCTCCACTTT. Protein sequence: CASSLEGGRFNSPLHF.

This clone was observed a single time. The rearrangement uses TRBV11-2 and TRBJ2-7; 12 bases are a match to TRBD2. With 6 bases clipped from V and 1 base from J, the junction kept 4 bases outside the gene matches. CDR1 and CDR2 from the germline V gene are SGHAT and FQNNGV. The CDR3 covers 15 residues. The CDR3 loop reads CASRMTSGSSYEQYF. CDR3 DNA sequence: TGTGCCAGCAGAATGACTAGCGGGAGTTCCTACGAGCAGTACTTC.

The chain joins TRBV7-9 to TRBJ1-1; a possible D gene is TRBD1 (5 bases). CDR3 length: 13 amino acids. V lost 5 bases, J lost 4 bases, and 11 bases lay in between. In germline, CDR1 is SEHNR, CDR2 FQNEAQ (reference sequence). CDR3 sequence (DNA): TGTGCCAGCAGCCTTTCAGGGATCACTGAAGCTTTCTTT. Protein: CASSLSGITEAFF.